What follows are 13 T cell receptor beta chains derived from one specimen sequenced in a study of T cell responses to AZD1222 COVID-19 vaccine. TCRdb keeps only in-frame clones here, not all; method: immunoSEQ multiplex PCR. Here the sample spans roughly 150,000 clones, 85% to 95% being singletons. Material: peripheral blood, obtained 28 days after the second AZD1222 dose. The source is an adult who received the AZD1222 COVID-19 vaccine.

V gene TRBV7-9 combines with J gene TRBJ2-3, with TRBD2 matching over 10 bases. Trimming removed 5 bases from V and 3 bases from J; junction bases left unmatched: 5. The germline CDR1 and CDR2 sequences are SEHNR and FQNEAQ (reference sequence). The length of the CDR3 is 15 residues. This chain's CDR3 is CASSKRTSGTDTQYF. For the CDR3, the DNA is TGTGCCAGCAGCAAAAGGACTAGCGGAACAGATACGCAGTATTTT.

The V gene is TRBV2, the J gene TRBJ1-6, with 9 bases that match TRBD1. Looked up from germline, CDR1 is SNHLY and CDR2 is FYNNEI. The CDR3 has 14 residues. With 6 bases clipped from V and 8 bases from J, the junction kept 5 bases outside the gene matches. CDR3 nucleotide sequence: TGTGCCAGCAGAATGACAGGGGGAGATTCACCCCTCCACTTT. This encodes CASRMTGGDSPLHF.

This chain connects TRBV12-5 to TRBJ2-1; D unresolved. From germline, CDR1 is LGHNT and CDR2 FRNRAP. The CDR3 consists of 10 residues. V was shortened by 3 bases and J by 7 bases, with 1 base between the two germline ends. This CDR3 reads CASGFNEQFF. In DNA form, the CDR3 reads TGTGCTAGTGGTTTTAATGAGCAGTTCTTC.

This clone was observed once. The J gene is TRBJ1-1, the V gene TRBV5-1; no clear D gene. Germline V gene lookup returns CDR1 SGHRS and CDR2 YFSETQ. This CDR3 has 15 amino acids. V was shortened by 4 bases and J by 0 bases, with 13 bases between the two germline ends. CDR3 loop: CASSPKVPMNTEAFF. The DNA of the CDR3 is TGCGCCAGCAGCCCCAAGGTTCCCATGAACACTGAAGCTTTCTTT. Supplemented by reference TRBV5-1 and TRBJ1-1, the full variable domain reads KAGVTQTPRYLIKTRGQQVTLSCSPISGHRSVSWYQQTPGQGLQFLFEYFSETQRNKGNFPGRFSGRQFSNSRSEMNVSTLELGDSALYLCASSPKVPMNTEAFFGQGTRLTVV.

The chain links TRBV11-2 to TRBJ1-3, with D possibly matching TRBD1 (5 bases). V lost 1 base, J lost 4 bases, and 11 bases lay in between. The germline gives CDR1 SGHAT, CDR2 FQNNGV. The CDR3 length is 15 residues. Here the CDR3 reads CASSLVQGSGNTIYF. In nucleotides, the CDR3 is TGTGCCAGCAGCTTAGTGCAGGGATCAGGAAACACCATATATTTT.

V usage is TRBV6-5 and J usage is TRBJ1-6, with D possibly TRBD1 on 5 matching bases. This CDR3 is built from 15 residues. Trimming stripped 7 bases from V and 6 bases from J, with 16 bases between. Germline loops: CDR1 MNHEY, CDR2 SVGAGI. CDR3 amino acids: CASNSGTGLNSPLHF. In nucleotides, the CDR3 is TGTGCCAGCAACTCCGGGACTGGACTTAATTCACCCCTCCACTTT.

The rearrangement uses TRBV2 and TRBJ2-7; D is undetermined. This CDR3 has 14 amino acids. V gave up 6 bases and J gave up 0 bases, with 12 bases separating them. Looked up from germline, CDR1 is SNHLY and CDR2 is FYNNEI. CDR3: CASRKAPNSYEQYF. Here the CDR3 DNA reads TGTGCCAGCAGGAAAGCCCCCAACTCCTACGAGCAGTACTTC. Complete variable domain (other parts from reference TRBV2 and TRBJ2-7): EPEVTQTPSHQVTQMGQEVILRCVPISNHLYFYWYRQILGQKVEFLVSFYNNEISEKSEIFDDQFSVERPDGSNFTLKIRSTKLEDSAMYFCASRKAPNSYEQYFGPGTRLTVT.

This chain joins TRBV19 and TRBJ2-7; 7 nucleotides agree with TRBD1. Per germline, CDR1 LNHDA and CDR2 SQIVND (reference sequence). The length of the CDR3 is 13 residues. V lost 5 bases to trimming and J lost 6 bases; unmatched junction nucleotides: 7. As DNA, the CDR3 is TGTGCCAGTAGTGACAGGGAAGGGATCGAGCAGTACTTC. Translation gives CASSDREGIEQYF.

The V call is TRBV18, the J call TRBJ2-3; 10 nucleotides agree with TRBD1. The CDR3 extends over 17 amino acids. CDR1 KGHSH and CDR2 LQKENI come from the germline V gene. Trimming took 3 bases from V and 2 from J; bases not matched to a gene: 8. The CDR3: CASSPPTGGDVTDTQYF. The CDR3 region has the DNA TGTGCCAGCTCACCCCCGACAGGGGGCGATGTCACAGATACGCAGTATTTT.

The table lists this clone with a few counts. Other DNA sequences in this specimen translate into the identical CDR3. The rearrangement links TRBV2 to TRBJ1-2; the match to TRBD1 covers 11 bases. Germline V gene sequence: CDR1 SNHLY, CDR2 FYNNEI. V was clipped by 2 bases and J by 3 bases; unmatched bases: 2. This CDR3 contains 15 residues. The CDR3 here is CASSERTGGDYGYTF. CDR3 bases: TGTGCCAGCAGTGAACGGACAGGGGGCGACTATGGCTACACCTTC.

The CDR3 reads CASSLDGINTEAFF. The CDR3 DNA reads TGTGCCAGCAGCTTAGATGGGATTAACACTGAAGCTTTCTTT. The J gene is TRBJ1-1, the V gene TRBV7-9; D not certain. Trimming took 1 base from V and 2 from J, leaving 8 bases between them. CDR1 is SEHNR, CDR2 FQNEAQ, per germline (reference sequence). This CDR3 is built from 14 residues. Combining the CDR3 with reference TRBV7-9 and TRBJ1-1 gives the whole variable domain DTGVSQNPRHKITKRGQNVTFRCDPISEHNRLYWYRQTLGQGPEFLTYFQNEAQLEKSRLLSDRFSAERPKGSFSTLEIQRTEQGDSAMYLCASSLDGINTEAFFGQGTRLTVV.

This clone was detected only a few times. The chain joins TRBV28 to TRBJ1-2; maybe TRBD1 (5 bases). Trimming removed 2 bases from V and 9 bases from J, with 25 bases in between. CDR1 MDHEN and CDR2 SYDVKM come from the germline V gene. This CDR3 is built from 17 residues. The CDR3 sequence: CASSLVLRGRLYGSYTF. The CDR3 DNA follows: TGTGCCAGCAGTTTAGTTCTAAGGGGCCGCCTCTATGGTAGCTACACCTTC.

This CDR3 is CASSLGRGSEKLFF. In DNA, the CDR3 is TGTGCCAGCAGCTTAGGAAGGGGTTCGGAAAAACTGTTTTTT. The chain uses TRBV11-2 and TRBJ1-4; possible D gene TRBD1, 5 bases. CDR1 is SGHAT, CDR2 FQNNGV, per germline. The length of the CDR3 is 14 residues. V dropped 1 base and J dropped 8 bases, with 11 bases sitting between them.